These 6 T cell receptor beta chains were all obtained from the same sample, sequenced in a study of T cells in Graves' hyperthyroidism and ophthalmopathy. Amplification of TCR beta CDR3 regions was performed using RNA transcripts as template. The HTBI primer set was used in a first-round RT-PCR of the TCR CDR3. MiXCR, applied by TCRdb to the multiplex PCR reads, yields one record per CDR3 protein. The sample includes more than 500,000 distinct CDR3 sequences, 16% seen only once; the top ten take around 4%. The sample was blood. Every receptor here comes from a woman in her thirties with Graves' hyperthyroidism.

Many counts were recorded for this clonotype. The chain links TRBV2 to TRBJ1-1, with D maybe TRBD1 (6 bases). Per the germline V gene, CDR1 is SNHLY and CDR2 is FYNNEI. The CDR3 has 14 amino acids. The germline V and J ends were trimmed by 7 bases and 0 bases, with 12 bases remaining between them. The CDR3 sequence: CASKTGLVNTEAFF. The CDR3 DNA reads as TGTGCCAGCAAAACAGGGCTCGTGAACACTGAAGCTTTCTTT.

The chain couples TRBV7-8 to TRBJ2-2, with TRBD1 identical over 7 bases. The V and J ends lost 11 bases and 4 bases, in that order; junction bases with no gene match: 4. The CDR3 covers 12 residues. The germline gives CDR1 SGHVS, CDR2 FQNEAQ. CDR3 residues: CADRDLTGELFF. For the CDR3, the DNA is TGTGCCGACAGGGATCTCACCGGGGAGCTGTTTTTT.

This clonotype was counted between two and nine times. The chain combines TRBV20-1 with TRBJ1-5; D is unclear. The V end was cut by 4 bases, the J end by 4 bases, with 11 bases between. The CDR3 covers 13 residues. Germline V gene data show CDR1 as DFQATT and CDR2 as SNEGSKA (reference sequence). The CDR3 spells CSAIRSLNQPQHF. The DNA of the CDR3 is TGCAGTGCTATCCGATCCCTAAATCAGCCCCAGCATTTT.

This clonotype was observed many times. The CDR3 reads CACSRVGETQYF. DNA of the CDR3: TGTGCCTGCTCCAGGGTTGGAGAGACCCAGTACTTC. The chain uses TRBV30 and TRBJ2-5; a weak D match, TRBD1 (5 bases). The V gene's germline CDR1 is GTSNPN and CDR2 SVGIG (reference sequence). Deletions cut 6 bases from V and 4 bases from J, with 12 bases between. The CDR3 sequence is 12 residues long.

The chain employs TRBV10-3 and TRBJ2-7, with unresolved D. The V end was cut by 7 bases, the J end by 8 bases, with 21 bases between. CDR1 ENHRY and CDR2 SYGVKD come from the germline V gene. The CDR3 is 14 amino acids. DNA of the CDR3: TGTGCCATCACTGAAACGACTCCCGCCAGTCAGCAGTACTTC. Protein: CAITETTPASQQYF.

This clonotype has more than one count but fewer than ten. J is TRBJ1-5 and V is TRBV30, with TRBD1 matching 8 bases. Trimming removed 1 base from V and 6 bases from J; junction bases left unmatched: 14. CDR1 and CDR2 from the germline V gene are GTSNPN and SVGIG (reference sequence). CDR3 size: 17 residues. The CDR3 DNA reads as TGTGCCTGGAGTGGCGCGAAACAGGGGGAGAGGGGTCAGCCCCAGCATTTT. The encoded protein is CAWSGAKQGERGQPQHF.